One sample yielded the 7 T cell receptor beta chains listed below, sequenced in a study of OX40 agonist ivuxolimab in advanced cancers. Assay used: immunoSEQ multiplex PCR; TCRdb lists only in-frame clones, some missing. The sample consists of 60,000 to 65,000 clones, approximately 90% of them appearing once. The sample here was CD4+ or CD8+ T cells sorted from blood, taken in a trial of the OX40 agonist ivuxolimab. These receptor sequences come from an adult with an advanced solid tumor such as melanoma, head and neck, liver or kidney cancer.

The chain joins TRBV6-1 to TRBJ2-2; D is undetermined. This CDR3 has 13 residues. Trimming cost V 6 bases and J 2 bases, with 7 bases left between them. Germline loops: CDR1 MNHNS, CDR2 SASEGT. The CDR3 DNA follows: TGTGCCAGCAGGGCAGATAACACCGGGGAGCTGTTTTTT. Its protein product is CASRADNTGELFF.

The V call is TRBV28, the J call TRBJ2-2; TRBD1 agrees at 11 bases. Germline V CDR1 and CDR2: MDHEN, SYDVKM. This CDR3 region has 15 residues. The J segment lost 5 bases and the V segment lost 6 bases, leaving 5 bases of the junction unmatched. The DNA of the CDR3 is TGTGCCAGCAGGGGGACAGGGGGAGATACCGGGGAGCTGTTTTTT. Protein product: CASRGTGGDTGELFF.

The CDR3 DNA reads TGTGCCACCAGCACAGTAGCGGGAGGGCCACAAGAGACCCAGTACTTC. It specifies CATSTVAGGPQETQYF. The gene calls are TRBV15 and TRBJ2-5, with 11 bases identical to TRBD2. Per the germline V gene, CDR1 is LNHNV and CDR2 is YYDKDF (reference sequence). Trimming cost V 4 bases and J 2 bases; bases outside gene matches: 6. This CDR3 is 16 amino acids long.

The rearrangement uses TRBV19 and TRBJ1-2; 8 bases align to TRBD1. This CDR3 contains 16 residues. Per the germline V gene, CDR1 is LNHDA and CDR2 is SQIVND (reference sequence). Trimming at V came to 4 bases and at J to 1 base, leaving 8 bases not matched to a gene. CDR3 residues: CASSKLLGQGNYGYTF. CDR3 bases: TGTGCCAGTAGTAAACTTCTCGGACAGGGTAACTATGGCTACACCTTC.

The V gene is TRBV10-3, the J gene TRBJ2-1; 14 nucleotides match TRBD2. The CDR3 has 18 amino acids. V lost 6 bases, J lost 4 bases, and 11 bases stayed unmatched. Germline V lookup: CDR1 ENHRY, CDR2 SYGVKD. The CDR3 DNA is TGTGCCATCAGGGGGACTAGCGGGAGCTCTCTCGGGTACAATGAGCAGTTCTTC. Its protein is CAIRGTSGSSLGYNEQFF.

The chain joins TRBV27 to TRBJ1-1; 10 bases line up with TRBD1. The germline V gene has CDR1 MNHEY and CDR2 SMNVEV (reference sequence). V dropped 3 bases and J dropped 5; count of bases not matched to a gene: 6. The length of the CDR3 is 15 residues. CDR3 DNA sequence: TGTGCCAGCAGTTTGACAGGGGGCGTAGGGACTGAAGCTTTCTTT. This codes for CASSLTGGVGTEAFF.

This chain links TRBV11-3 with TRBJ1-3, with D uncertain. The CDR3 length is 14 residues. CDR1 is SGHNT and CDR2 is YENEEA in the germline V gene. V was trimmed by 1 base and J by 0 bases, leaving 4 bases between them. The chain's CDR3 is CASSLGNSGNTIYF. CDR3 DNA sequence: TGTGCCAGCAGCTTAGGCAACTCTGGAAACACCATATATTTT.